This T cell receptor (beta chain) was sequenced for a study of T cells in Graves' hyperthyroidism and ophthalmopathy. Germline V CDR1 and CDR2: LNHDA, SQIVND (reference sequence). This CDR3 is 14 amino acids long. The V gene end was trimmed by 5 bases and the J gene end by 8 bases; junction bases not matched to a gene: 10. Regions amplified from RNA transcripts were the TCR beta CDR3 regions. Carried out on the TCR CDR3, a first-round RT-PCR used the HTBI primer set. TCRdb itself ran the multiplex PCR reads through MiXCR, one entry per CDR3 protein. The repertoire holds some 490,000 distinct CDR3 sequences, with 20% to 25% as singletons.

This sequence originates from a woman aged 70-85 years with Graves' ophthalmopathy. Sequences were obtained from blood. The J gene is TRBJ1-1, the V gene TRBV19; TRBD1 aligns across 8 bases. CDR3 in amino acids: CASSVSYRDREAFF. The CDR3 DNA sequence: TGTGCCAGTAGTGTATCCTATCGGGACAGGGAAGCTTTCTTT.